This T cell receptor beta chain was identified during a study of cytomegalovirus exposure and HLA in healthy donors. The overall study: Falling in the Caucasian-associated ancestry cluster were about 82% of 300 to 500 genotyped donors.

The CDR3 has 16 residues. Germline V CDR1 and CDR2: SEHNR, FQNEAQ (reference sequence). V lost 3 bases to trimming and J lost 2 bases; unmatched junction nucleotides: 7. Findings of the study overall: About 90% or about 30% of the time was how often most TCR beta V segments were productive, according to an earlier analysis.

Concerning this clone: Its antigen is not known.

PCR employed 60 Vbeta and 13 Jbeta primers. Assay: immunoSEQ multiplex PCR; the TCRdb copy retains only in-frame clones and omits some. The table records some 150,000 clones, almost 80% of them present only once. The receptor was isolated from a woman in her forties or fifties in good health and CMV-seronegative. The sequenced sample was PBMCs. This chain uses TRBV7-9 with TRBJ2-7; 10 bases match TRBD1. The CDR3 DNA sequence: TGTGCCAGCAGCTTTCAATCAGGACAGGGGGCCTACGAGCAGTACTTC. Protein: CASSFQSGQGAYEQYF.